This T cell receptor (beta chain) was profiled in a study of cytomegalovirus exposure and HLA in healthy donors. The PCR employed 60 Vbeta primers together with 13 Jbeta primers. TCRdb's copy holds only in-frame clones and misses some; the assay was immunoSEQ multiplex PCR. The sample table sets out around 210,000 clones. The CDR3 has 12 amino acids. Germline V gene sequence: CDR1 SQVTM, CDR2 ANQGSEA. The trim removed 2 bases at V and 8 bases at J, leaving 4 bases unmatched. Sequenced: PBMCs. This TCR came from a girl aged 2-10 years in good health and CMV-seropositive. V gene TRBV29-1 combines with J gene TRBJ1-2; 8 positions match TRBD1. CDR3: CSVETGGGGYTF. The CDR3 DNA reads TGCAGCGTTGAAACAGGGGGTGGAGGCTACACCTTC.